This TCR beta chain emerged from a study of shared clonotypes between healthy human individuals. Study-level information: Per-donor plates numbered three CD4 naive, three CD4 memory, two CD8 naive and one CD8 memory.

As to this clone: The antigen is undetermined.

Researchers divided each subset's genomic DNA evenly across several immunoSEQ plates. The table came from immunoSEQ multiplex PCR; TCRdb's copy has only in-frame clones and leaves some out. The repertoire holds roughly 1.5 million clones, with approximately 98% as singletons. Study results and limitations: Naive subsets typically showed greater estimated richness than memory subsets.

All donors qualified as healthy HIV-negative adults and had experienced no recent acute infections or vaccinations. This TCR came from a man aged 25 to 45 in good health. The sample taken for sequencing was naive CD4+ T cells sorted from blood. Subset reported: CD45RA+ positively selected.

CDR3 bases: TGCAGTCCGGGACTCCAAGAGACCCAGTACTTC. Protein: CSPGLQETQYF. The genes are TRBV20-1 and TRBJ2-5; D may be TRBD2 (6 bases). With 8 bases removed from V and 1 base from J, the gap between germline ends came to 8 bases. This CDR3 region has 11 residues. Germline assignment: CDR1 DFQATT and CDR2 SNEGSKA (reference sequence).